Presented here are 4 T cell receptor beta chains from one specimen sequenced in a study of blood T cells in healthy people across ages. A second PCR of 7 to 11 cycles used a sample-barcoded 5' primer and a J-beta primer mix. TCRdb reprocessed the 5' RACE reads with MiXCR, giving one entry per CDR3 protein. The sample consists of around 1,000,000 distinct CDR3 sequences, almost 25% of them appearing once. The sample also formed part of further work on T cells of mothers and their children.

The sample consisted of blood. The receptor source for this set is a girl aged 2 to 10 in good health.

The V and J genes are TRBV12-3 or TRBV12-4 and TRBJ2-4, with 7 bases that match TRBD2. The V and J ends lost 5 bases and 8 bases, in that order; junction bases with no gene match: 9. The CDR3 extends over 14 amino acids. CDR3: CASSQERDPDIQYF. The CDR3 nucleotides are TGTGCCAGCAGTCAAGAGCGGGATCCGGACATTCAGTACTTC.

This sequence joins TRBV12-3 or TRBV12-4 and TRBJ2-7; D not certain. Trimming stripped 7 bases from V and 2 bases from J, with 12 bases between. The CDR3 sequence is 13 residues long. CDR3 DNA: TGTGCCAGCACCTGGGGTACAGCCTACGAGCAGTACTTC. The encoded protein is CASTWGTAYEQYF.

This clonotype was found a few times. V is TRBV28 and J is TRBJ2-5; tentatively, D is TRBD1 (5 bases). Germline V gene lookup returns CDR1 MDHEN and CDR2 SYDVKM. The CDR3 extends over 15 amino acids. Between the trimmed V and J ends, which lost 5 bases and 0 bases, there was a span of 13 bases. CDR3 coding DNA: TGTGCCAGCAGTCGCTCGACAGAGTACCAAGAGACCCAGTACTTC. It codes for CASSRSTEYQETQYF.

This chain joins TRBV6-1 and TRBJ2-1; 9 bases align to TRBD1. Germline values: CDR1 MNHNS, CDR2 SASEGT. The V segment lost 7 bases and the J segment 12 bases; nucleotides outside the gene matches: 22. The CDR3 spans 17 residues. CDR3 amino acids: CASIKPPETGGREGQFF. DNA of the CDR3: TGTGCCAGCATCAAACCCCCGGAGACAGGGGGTCGAGAAGGGCAGTTCTTC.